This T cell receptor (beta chain) was captured in a study of cytomegalovirus exposure and HLA in healthy donors. The study's findings and limits: DRB1 had the most TCR associations and HLA-C the fewest, a later analysis found, with rates varying by HLA locus.

The PCR was carried out with 60 Vbeta primers and 13 Jbeta primers. The data were produced by immunoSEQ multiplex PCR, yet TCRdb's version contains in-frame clones alone and is incomplete. Of more than 75,000 clones listed, roughly 77% are singletons. As to this clone: The antigen is unknown.

Germline V gene sequence: CDR1 SGHRS, CDR2 YFSETQ. The CDR3 is 14 residues long. The V gene lost 6 bases and the J gene lost 10 bases, with 17 bases spanning the gap. The chain combines TRBV5-1 with TRBJ1-6; D is undetermined. Sample: PBMCs. The clonotype was recovered from a woman between 40 and 55 years old in good health and CMV-seropositive. The CDR3 spells CASTPGSPRSPLHF. CDR3 DNA sequence: TGCGCCAGCACCCCGGGATCCCCGAGGTCACCCCTCCACTTT.